What follows is one T cell receptor beta chain and its context. Its antigen is not identified. The data stem from a study of post-analysis software for immune sequencing data. Overall study: Both relapsing-remitting and secondary progressive multiple sclerosis featured among the disease courses, as did progressive-relapsing multiple sclerosis.

Overall study findings and caveats: Multiple sclerosis was associated with a significant reduction in normalized Chao1 diversity relative to controls. Among 4 or 5 TRBV segments more frequent in patients than controls were TRBV5-6, TRBV5-1 and TRBV20-1.

Between the trimmed V and J ends, which lost 1 base and 2 bases, there was a span of 12 bases. The germline V gene encodes CDR1 SNHLY and CDR2 FYNNEI. The CDR3 is made up of 15 amino acids. The library was made from cDNA and included unique molecular identifiers. Starting from approximately 1 to 10 million T cells, the study yielded 460,000 or so cDNA molecules. MiXCR, applied by TCRdb to the PCR reads, yields one record per CDR3 protein. Among 550,000 to 700,000 distinct CDR3 sequences listed, roughly two fifths were seen once. This clonotype was obtained from a girl aged 5-17 years with multiple sclerosis. The sample comprised blood. V usage is TRBV2 and J usage is TRBJ2-7, with a possible D match to TRBD1 (5 bases). CDR3 nucleotides: TGTGCCAGCAGTGAAGACTGGCCAGGGACCTACGAGCAGTACTTC. Translating gives CASSEDWPGTYEQYF. Looking up the rest from reference TRBV2 and TRBJ2-7 gives the full variable domain: EPEVTQTPSHQVTQMGQEVILRCVPISNHLYFYWYRQILGQKVEFLVSFYNNEISEKSEIFDDQFSVERPDGSNFTLKIRSTKLEDSAMYFCASSEDWPGTYEQYFGPGTRLTVT.